Listed below are T cell receptor beta chains from one sample, sequenced in a study of shared clonotypes between healthy human individuals. Produced via immunoSEQ multiplex PCR; TCRdb's table is partial and in-frame only. The table lists some 1 million clones, about 76% of them singletons. The sample comprised memory CD4+ T cells sorted from blood. Receptors originate from a man aged 18 to 29 in good health. Each CDR3 is given with its conserved first and last residue. D genes are given only for firm matches. The size field is filled for only some rows; it gives once, few, many or a size class.

CDR3nt: TGTGCCATCAGTGTCGCCGACCCCGGGGAGCTGTTTTTT; CDR3aa: CAISVADPGELFF; v_gene: TRBV10-3; abundance: .; j_gene: TRBJ2-2; d_gene: .
CDR3nt: TGTGCCAGCAGCGTTGGACAGAGCTCCTACGAGCAGTACTTC; CDR3aa: CASSVGQSSYEQYF; v_gene: TRBV7-2; abundance: few; j_gene: TRBJ2-7; d_gene: .
CDR3nt: TGTGCCAGCAGTGAATGGCGGGCCTCCTACGAGCAGTACTTC; CDR3aa: CASSEWRASYEQYF; v_gene: TRBV6-1; abundance: few; j_gene: TRBJ2-7; d_gene: .
CDR3nt: TGTGCCAGCAGCCTGGCCGGGACGCAGGCTTACGAGCAGTACTTC; CDR3aa: CASSLAGTQAYEQYF; v_gene: TRBV5-6; abundance: once; j_gene: TRBJ2-7; d_gene: .
CDR3nt: TGCGCCAGCAAAAGGGGACTAGCGGGAGTCGGTGATACGCAGTATTTT; CDR3aa: CASKRGLAGVGDTQYF; v_gene: TRBV5-1; abundance: once; j_gene: TRBJ2-3; d_gene: TRBD2
CDR3nt: TGCGCCAGCAGCTTTAACGGGAACTATGGCTACACCTTC; CDR3aa: CASSFNGNYGYTF; v_gene: TRBV5-1; abundance: .; j_gene: TRBJ1-2; d_gene: .
CDR3nt: TGTGCCAGCAGTTCTGGGGTAGCAACGAACACCGGGGAGCTGTTTTTT; CDR3aa: CASSSGVATNTGELFF; v_gene: TRBV6-6; abundance: .; j_gene: TRBJ2-2; d_gene: .
CDR3nt: TGTGCCAGTAGTATCCGACAATCTGGGGCCAACGTCCTGACTTTC; CDR3aa: CASSIRQSGANVLTF; v_gene: TRBV19; abundance: .; j_gene: TRBJ2-6; d_gene: .
CDR3nt: TGTGCCAGCTCACCTGGCGGGGCCAACGTCCTGACTTTC; CDR3aa: CASSPGGANVLTF; v_gene: TRBV18; abundance: .; j_gene: TRBJ2-6; d_gene: .
CDR3nt: TGCGCCAGCCACCTTGGGACAGCCATGCCCTACGAGCAGTACTTC; CDR3aa: CASHLGTAMPYEQYF; v_gene: TRBV5-1; abundance: .; j_gene: TRBJ2-7; d_gene: TRBD1
CDR3nt: TGTGCCAGCAGCGGCCAGGGACTAGCGGAGTACTCTGGGGCCAACGTCCTGACTTTC; CDR3aa: CASSGQGLAEYSGANVLTF; v_gene: TRBV9; abundance: many; j_gene: TRBJ2-6; d_gene: TRBD2
CDR3nt: TGCAGCACCCATCCTCGGGATAACACTGAAGCTTTCTTT; CDR3aa: CSTHPRDNTEAFF; v_gene: TRBV29-1; abundance: .; j_gene: TRBJ1-1; d_gene: .
CDR3nt: TGTGCCAGTACTGGGACAGGGAATCAGCCCCAGCATTTT; CDR3aa: CASTGTGNQPQHF; v_gene: TRBV19; abundance: .; j_gene: TRBJ1-5; d_gene: TRBD1
CDR3nt: TGTGCCAGCAGTTCTCGGACAGGGGGAGATAATGGCTACACCTTC; CDR3aa: CASSSRTGGDNGYTF; v_gene: TRBV7-3; abundance: few; j_gene: TRBJ1-2; d_gene: TRBD1
CDR3nt: TGTGCCTGGCGGGAGGGGATGGGCACAGATACGCAGTATTTT; CDR3aa: CAWREGMGTDTQYF; v_gene: TRBV30; abundance: few; j_gene: TRBJ2-3; d_gene: TRBD2
CDR3nt: TGTGCCAGCAGCAAAGCGATCCGGGGGCCACCCTGCTATGGCTACACCTTC; CDR3aa: CASSKAIRGPPCYGYTF; v_gene: TRBV21-1; abundance: .; j_gene: TRBJ1-2; d_gene: .
CDR3nt: TGCAGCGTTGGGGTGGGCATCCCAGGGACCCAGTACTTC; CDR3aa: CSVGVGIPGTQYF; v_gene: TRBV29-1; abundance: .; j_gene: TRBJ2-5; d_gene: .
CDR3nt: TGTGCCCGGTCACCTTGGGGGAGGGGGAACTACGAGCAGTACTTC; CDR3aa: CARSPWGRGNYEQYF; v_gene: TRBV30; abundance: .; j_gene: TRBJ2-7; d_gene: .
CDR3nt: TGCAGCACCCGCTCGGGGGTTAGAACAGATACGCAGTATTTT; CDR3aa: CSTRSGVRTDTQYF; v_gene: TRBV29-1; abundance: .; j_gene: TRBJ2-3; d_gene: .
CDR3nt: TGTGCCAGCAGGACGAGCGGGACCTACGAGCAGTACTTC; CDR3aa: CASRTSGTYEQYF; v_gene: TRBV6-5; abundance: many; j_gene: TRBJ2-7; d_gene: TRBD2
CDR3nt: TGTGCCAGCAGCTTGGGGCAGGGCCGCTACGAGCAGTACTTC; CDR3aa: CASSLGQGRYEQYF; v_gene: TRBV5-6; abundance: .; j_gene: TRBJ2-7; d_gene: .
CDR3nt: TGTGCCAGCAAAGGGGACTCCTACAATGAGCAGTTCTTC; CDR3aa: CASKGDSYNEQFF; v_gene: TRBV2; abundance: .; j_gene: TRBJ2-1; d_gene: .
CDR3nt: TGCGCCAGCAGCTCGGGTAGCAATCAGCCCCAGCATTTT; CDR3aa: CASSSGSNQPQHF; v_gene: TRBV5-1; abundance: few; j_gene: TRBJ1-5; d_gene: .
CDR3nt: TGCGCCAGCAGCCAAGACAAAGGCAGGGGGCAGGATCAGCCCCAGCATTTT; CDR3aa: CASSQDKGRGQDQPQHF; v_gene: TRBV4-3; abundance: once; j_gene: TRBJ1-5; d_gene: TRBD1
CDR3nt: TGTGCTAGCAGCTTAGAGAGCGGGACTAGAACCGGGGAGCTGTTTTTT; CDR3aa: CASSLESGTRTGELFF; v_gene: TRBV7-7; abundance: few; j_gene: TRBJ2-2; d_gene: TRBD2
CDR3nt: TGTGCCAGTAGCACAAGGGCCCAAGAGACCCAGTACTTC; CDR3aa: CASSTRAQETQYF; v_gene: TRBV19; abundance: .; j_gene: TRBJ2-5; d_gene: .
CDR3nt: TGTGCCTGGAGTGTAACTTCTGACAGCCTCCCTAACTATGGCTACACCTTC; CDR3aa: CAWSVTSDSLPNYGYTF; v_gene: TRBV30; abundance: .; j_gene: TRBJ1-2; d_gene: .
CDR3nt: TGTGCCAGCACTGAAATGGGTGGGAGCGACAATGAGCAGTTCTTC; CDR3aa: CASTEMGGSDNEQFF; v_gene: TRBV6-1; abundance: .; j_gene: TRBJ2-1; d_gene: .
CDR3nt: TGCAGCGTTGTAACAGGGGCTAATCAGCCCCAGCATTTT; CDR3aa: CSVVTGANQPQHF; v_gene: TRBV29-1; abundance: .; j_gene: TRBJ1-5; d_gene: TRBD1
CDR3nt: TGTGCCAGCAGTTACCCCGGAGGGACCATATATTTT; CDR3aa: CASSYPGGTIYF; v_gene: TRBV6-5; abundance: once; j_gene: TRBJ1-3; d_gene: .
CDR3nt: TGTGCCAGCAGCCCTGGGACAGCAACTAATGAAAAACTGTTTTTT; CDR3aa: CASSPGTATNEKLFF; v_gene: TRBV2; abundance: few; j_gene: TRBJ1-4; d_gene: TRBD1
CDR3nt: TGCGCCAGCAGCTTGGGAGGCCTAGCGGGCGGTGGGGGCACAGATACGCAGTATTTT; CDR3aa: CASSLGGLAGGGGTDTQYF; v_gene: TRBV5-1; abundance: .; j_gene: TRBJ2-3; d_gene: TRBD2
CDR3nt: TGCGCCAGCAGCTTGCTGAGGGACAAAGGTGATGGCTACACCTTC; CDR3aa: CASSLLRDKGDGYTF; v_gene: TRBV5-1; abundance: once; j_gene: TRBJ1-2; d_gene: .
CDR3nt: TGTGCCTGGAGTTCAGATGAGGCGGGCTACGAGCAGTACTTC; CDR3aa: CAWSSDEAGYEQYF; v_gene: TRBV30; abundance: once; j_gene: TRBJ2-7; d_gene: .
CDR3nt: TGTGCCAGCAGTCCCTGGACAGGGGGCGGCCTGGACTATGGCTACACCTTC; CDR3aa: CASSPWTGGGLDYGYTF; v_gene: TRBV2; abundance: few; j_gene: TRBJ1-2; d_gene: TRBD1
CDR3nt: TGTGCCAGCAGTTTAAGTACTACCCTTTACGAGCAGTACTTC; CDR3aa: CASSLSTTLYEQYF; v_gene: TRBV28; abundance: .; j_gene: TRBJ2-7; d_gene: .
CDR3nt: TGTGCCAGTAGGGGGAGAACATCGGACAGAGATAACTATGGCTACACCTTC; CDR3aa: CASRGRTSDRDNYGYTF; v_gene: TRBV19; abundance: .; j_gene: TRBJ1-2; d_gene: .
CDR3nt: TGTGCCAGCAGCCTAAAGCGGGGGGGAAACACCAATGAGCAGTTCTTC; CDR3aa: CASSLKRGGNTNEQFF; v_gene: TRBV28; abundance: .; j_gene: TRBJ2-1; d_gene: TRBD2
CDR3nt: TGTGCCAGCAGCTTGGCCTACAGGGCCACAGATACGCAGTATTTT; CDR3aa: CASSLAYRATDTQYF; v_gene: TRBV5-6; abundance: .; j_gene: TRBJ2-3; d_gene: .
CDR3nt: TGTGCCAGCAGCTTGGGGACCCTCGGACAGGGGGCGAGAAATGAGCAGTTCTTC; CDR3aa: CASSLGTLGQGARNEQFF; v_gene: TRBV5-8; abundance: .; j_gene: TRBJ2-1; d_gene: TRBD1
CDR3nt: TGTGCCATCGGCCTGGGGGCGGGCTTGAACACTGAAGCTTTCTTT; CDR3aa: CAIGLGAGLNTEAFF; v_gene: TRBV10-3; abundance: .; j_gene: TRBJ1-1; d_gene: .
CDR3nt: TGTGCCAGCAGTGTGGGACCACGTTTACGACTATTCGCCGAGCAGTACTTC; CDR3aa: CASSVGPRLRLFAEQYF; v_gene: TRBV6-1; abundance: .; j_gene: TRBJ2-7; d_gene: .
CDR3nt: TGTGCCAGCAGCACCGGGATTCACTCCTACGAGCAGTACTTC; CDR3aa: CASSTGIHSYEQYF; v_gene: TRBV9; abundance: .; j_gene: TRBJ2-7; d_gene: .